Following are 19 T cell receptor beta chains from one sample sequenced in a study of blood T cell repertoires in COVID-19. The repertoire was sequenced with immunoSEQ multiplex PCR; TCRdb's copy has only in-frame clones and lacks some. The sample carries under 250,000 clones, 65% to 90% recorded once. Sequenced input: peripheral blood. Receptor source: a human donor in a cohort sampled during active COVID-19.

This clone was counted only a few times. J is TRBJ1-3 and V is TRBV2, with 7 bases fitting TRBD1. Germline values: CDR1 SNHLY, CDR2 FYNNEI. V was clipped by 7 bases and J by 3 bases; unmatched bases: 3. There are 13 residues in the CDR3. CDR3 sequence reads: CASKQGSGNTIYF. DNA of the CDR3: TGTGCCAGCAAACAGGGGAGTGGAAACACCATATATTTT.

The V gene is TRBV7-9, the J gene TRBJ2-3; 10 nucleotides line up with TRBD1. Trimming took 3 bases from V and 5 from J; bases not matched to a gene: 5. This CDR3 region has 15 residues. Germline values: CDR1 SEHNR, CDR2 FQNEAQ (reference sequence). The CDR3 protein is CASSFDRGRGDTQYF. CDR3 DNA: TGTGCCAGCAGCTTCGACAGGGGGCGGGGAGATACGCAGTATTTT.

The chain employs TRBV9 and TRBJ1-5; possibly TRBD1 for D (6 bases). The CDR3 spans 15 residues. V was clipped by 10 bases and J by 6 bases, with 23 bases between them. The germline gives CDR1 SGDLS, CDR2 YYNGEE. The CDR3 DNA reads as TGTGCCCGCCGCGGGGGGGGCGCTGGGGGTCAGCCCCAGCATTTT. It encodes CARRGGGAGGQPQHF.

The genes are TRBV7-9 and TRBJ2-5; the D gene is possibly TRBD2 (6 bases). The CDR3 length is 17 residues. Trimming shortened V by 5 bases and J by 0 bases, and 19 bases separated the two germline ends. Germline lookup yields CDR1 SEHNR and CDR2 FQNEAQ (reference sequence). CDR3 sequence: CASSPRGSGLYQETQYF. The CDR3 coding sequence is TGTGCCAGCAGCCCCCGGGGGAGCGGTCTTTACCAAGAGACCCAGTACTTC.

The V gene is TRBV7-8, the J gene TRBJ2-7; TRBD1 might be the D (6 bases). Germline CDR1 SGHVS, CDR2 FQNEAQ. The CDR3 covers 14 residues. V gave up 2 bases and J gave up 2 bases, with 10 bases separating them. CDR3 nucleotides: TGTGCCAGCAGCTTAAGGGCAGGGGCCTACGAGCAGTACTTC. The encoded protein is CASSLRAGAYEQYF.

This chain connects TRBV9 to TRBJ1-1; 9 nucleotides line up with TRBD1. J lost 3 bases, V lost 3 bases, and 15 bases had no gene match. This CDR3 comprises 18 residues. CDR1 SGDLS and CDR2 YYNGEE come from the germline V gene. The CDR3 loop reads CASSARPDRGEYDTEAFF. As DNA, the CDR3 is TGTGCCAGCAGCGCGCGGCCGGACAGGGGCGAATATGACACTGAAGCTTTCTTT.

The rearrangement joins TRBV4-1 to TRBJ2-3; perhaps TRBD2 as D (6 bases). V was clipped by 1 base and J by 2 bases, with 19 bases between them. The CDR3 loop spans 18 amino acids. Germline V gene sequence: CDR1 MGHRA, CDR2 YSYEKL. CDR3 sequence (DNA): TGCGCCAGCAGCCAAGGGTTGCTTGGTAGCGGCGTCACAGATACGCAGTATTTT. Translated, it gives CASSQGLLGSGVTDTQYF.

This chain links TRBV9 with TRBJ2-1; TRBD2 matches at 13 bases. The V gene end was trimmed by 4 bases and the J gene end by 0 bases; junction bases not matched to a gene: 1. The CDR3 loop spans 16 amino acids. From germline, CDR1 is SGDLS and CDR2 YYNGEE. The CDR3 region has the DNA TGTGCCAGCAGCAGACTAGCGGGAGGCTCCTACAATGAGCAGTTCTTC. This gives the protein CASSRLAGGSYNEQFF.

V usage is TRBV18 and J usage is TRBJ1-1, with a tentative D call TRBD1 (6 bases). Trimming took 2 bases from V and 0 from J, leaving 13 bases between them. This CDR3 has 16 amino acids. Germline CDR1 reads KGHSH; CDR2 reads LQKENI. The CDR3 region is CASSPRDTRLNTEAFF. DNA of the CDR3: TGTGCCAGCTCACCAAGGGACACACGCCTGAACACTGAAGCTTTCTTT.

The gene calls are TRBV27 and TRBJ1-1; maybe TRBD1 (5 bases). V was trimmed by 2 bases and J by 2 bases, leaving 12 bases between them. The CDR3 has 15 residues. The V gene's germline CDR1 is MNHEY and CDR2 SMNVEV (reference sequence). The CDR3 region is CASSLRGRANTEAFF. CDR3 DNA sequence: TGTGCCAGCAGTTTAAGGGGCAGGGCAAACACTGAAGCTTTCTTT.

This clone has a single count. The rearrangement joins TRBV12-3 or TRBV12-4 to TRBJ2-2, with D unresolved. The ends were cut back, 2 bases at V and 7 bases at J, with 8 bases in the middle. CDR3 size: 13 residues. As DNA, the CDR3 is TGTGCCAGCAGTTTACAGGTTTTCGGGGAGCTGTTTTTT. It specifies CASSLQVFGELFF.

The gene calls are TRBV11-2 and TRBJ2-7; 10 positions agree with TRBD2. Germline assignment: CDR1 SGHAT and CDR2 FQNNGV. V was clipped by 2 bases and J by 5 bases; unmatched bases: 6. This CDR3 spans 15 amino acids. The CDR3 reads CASSLRESGRDEQYF. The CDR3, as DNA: TGTGCCAGCAGCTTAAGAGAAAGCGGGAGGGACGAGCAGTACTTC.

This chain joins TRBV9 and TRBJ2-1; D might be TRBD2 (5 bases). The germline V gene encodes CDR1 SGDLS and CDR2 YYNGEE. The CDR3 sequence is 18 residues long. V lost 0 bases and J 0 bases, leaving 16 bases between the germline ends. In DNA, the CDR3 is TGTGCCAGCAGCGTAGTGGCTAGCCCCTTTGTCTCCTACAATGAGCAGTTCTTC. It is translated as CASSVVASPFVSYNEQFF.

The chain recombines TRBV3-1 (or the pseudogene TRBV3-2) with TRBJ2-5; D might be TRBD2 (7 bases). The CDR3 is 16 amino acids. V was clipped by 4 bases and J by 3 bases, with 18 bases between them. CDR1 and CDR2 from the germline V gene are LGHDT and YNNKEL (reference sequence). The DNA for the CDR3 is TGTGCCAGCAGCCCAGGGGTGCTGCGGGAGAAAGAGACCCAGTACTTC. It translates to CASSPGVLREKETQYF.

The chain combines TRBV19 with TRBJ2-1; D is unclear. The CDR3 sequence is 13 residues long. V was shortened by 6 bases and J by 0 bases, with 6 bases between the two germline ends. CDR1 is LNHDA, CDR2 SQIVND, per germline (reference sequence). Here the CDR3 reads CASSLSSYNEQFF. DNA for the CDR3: TGTGCCAGTAGCTTGAGCTCCTACAATGAGCAGTTCTTC.

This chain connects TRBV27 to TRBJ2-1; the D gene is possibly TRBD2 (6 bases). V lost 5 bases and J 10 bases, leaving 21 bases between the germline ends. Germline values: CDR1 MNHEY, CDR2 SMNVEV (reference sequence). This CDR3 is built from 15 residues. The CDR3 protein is CASSPHKDYASEQFF. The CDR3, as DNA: TGTGCCAGCAGTCCACATAAGGACTACGCTAGCGAGCAGTTCTTC.

The CDR3 reads CASSPKRGWTGELFF. The DNA for the CDR3 is TGTGCCAGCAGCCCGAAACGGGGATGGACCGGGGAGCTGTTTTTT. The V call is TRBV5-8, the J call TRBJ2-2, with D tentatively TRBD2 (5 bases). V was cut by 4 bases and J by 5 bases, with 15 bases left in between. Germline-derived CDR1 and CDR2 are SGHTS and YDEGEE. The CDR3 contains 15 residues.

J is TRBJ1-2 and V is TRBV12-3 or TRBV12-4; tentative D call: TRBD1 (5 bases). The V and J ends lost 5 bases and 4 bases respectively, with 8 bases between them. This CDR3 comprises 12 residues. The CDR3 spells CASSHDSYGYTF. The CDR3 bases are TGTGCCAGCAGTCACGACAGCTATGGCTACACCTTC.

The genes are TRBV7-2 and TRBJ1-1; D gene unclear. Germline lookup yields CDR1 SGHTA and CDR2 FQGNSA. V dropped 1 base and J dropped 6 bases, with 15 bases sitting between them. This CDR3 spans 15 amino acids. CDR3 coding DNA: TGTGCCAGCAGCTTAGGTGGGTCGGGGTTCGCTGAAGCTTTCTTT. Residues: CASSLGGSGFAEAFF. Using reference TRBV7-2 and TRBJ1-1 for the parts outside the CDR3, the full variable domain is GAGVSQSPSNKVTEKGKDVELRCDPISGHTALYWYRQSLGQGLEFLIYFQGNSAPDKSGLPSDRFSAERTGGSVSTLTIQRTQQEDSAVYLCASSLGGSGFAEAFFGQGTRLTVV.